One and the same sample provided the 18 T cell receptor beta chains below, sequenced in a study of OX40 agonist ivuxolimab in advanced cancers. Libraries were prepared by immunoSEQ multiplex PCR; TCRdb keeps only in-frame clonotypes and omits some of them. Here the sample spans more than 85,000 clones, around 90% being singletons. The starting material was CD4+ or CD8+ T cells sorted from blood, obtained in a trial of the OX40 agonist ivuxolimab. The origin of the receptors is an adult with an advanced solid tumor such as melanoma, head and neck, liver or kidney cancer.

For this clone: The CDR3 carries no conserved terminal phenylalanine or tryptophan, so it likely arises from a read error. This chain joins TRBV5-5 and TRBJ1-6; TRBD1 is a possible D gene (6 bases). Germline CDR1 SGHKS, CDR2 YYEKEE (reference sequence). This CDR3 spans 14 amino acids. Trimming pared 5 bases from V and 6 bases from J, leaving 12 bases between. The CDR3 bases are TGTGCCAGCAGAGGGGGGCAGGGTAATTCACCCCTCCACCTT. As protein: CASRGGQGNSPLHL.

This chain joins TRBV7-2 and TRBJ1-4; D is perhaps TRBD1 (5 bases). Germline loops: CDR1 SGHTA, CDR2 FQGNSA. This CDR3 has 15 amino acids. The ends were cut back, 8 bases at V and 0 bases at J, with 13 bases in the middle. The CDR3 DNA follows: TGTGCCAGCCACTCCTCAGGGTCAACTAATGAAAAACTGTTTTTT. Its translation: CASHSSGSTNEKLFF. The whole variable domain, remainder taken from reference TRBV7-2 and TRBJ1-4, is GAGVSQSPSNKVTEKGKDVELRCDPISGHTALYWYRQSLGQGLEFLIYFQGNSAPDKSGLPSDRFSAERTGGSVSTLTIQRTQQEDSAVYLCASHSSGSTNEKLFFGSGTQLSVL.

The chain links TRBV12-5 to TRBJ1-1, with 8 bases that match TRBD1. The junction had 6 bases not matched to a gene; V was cut back by 3 bases and J by 3 bases. CDR3 length: 15 residues. The germline V gene encodes CDR1 LGHNT and CDR2 FRNRAP. Written as DNA, the CDR3 is TGTGCTAGTGGTTTTAATCAGGGGGCCGACACTGAAGCTTTCTTT. This sequence encodes CASGFNQGADTEAFF.

V usage is TRBV10-3 and J usage is TRBJ2-5, with D possibly being TRBD2 (6 bases). This CDR3 comprises 13 residues. Germline loops: CDR1 ENHRY, CDR2 SYGVKD. V was trimmed by 8 bases and J by 3 bases, leaving 13 bases between them. CDR3 in amino acids: CAIGIRREETQYF. The CDR3 DNA is TGTGCCATCGGGATCAGGAGGGAAGAGACCCAGTACTTC.

The chain is built from TRBV6-6 and TRBJ2-1, with D perhaps matching TRBD1 or TRBD2 (7 bases each). CDR3 length: 14 residues. Germline lookup yields CDR1 MNHNY and CDR2 SVGAGI (reference sequence). V lost 7 bases and J 4 bases, leaving 14 bases between the germline ends. The DNA for the CDR3 is TGTGCCAGCAAAGGGGGCGGGGGATACAATGAGCAGTTCTTC. Translating it yields CASKGGGGYNEQFF.

The chain employs TRBV7-2 and TRBJ1-5; TRBD1 might be the D (5 bases). The V end lost 4 bases, the J end lost 8 bases, and 9 bases lay between the germline ends. The germline CDR1 and CDR2 sequences are SGHTA and FQGNSA. The CDR3 length is 12 residues. The CDR3 loop reads CASSSPGEPQHF. The DNA for the CDR3 is TGTGCCAGCAGCTCTCCGGGGGAGCCCCAGCATTTT.

The chain employs TRBV4-3 and TRBJ2-3; D call uncertain. The CDR3 has 14 residues. Per germline, CDR1 LGHNA and CDR2 YSLEER. Trimming cost V 0 bases and J 2 bases, with 6 bases left between them. In DNA form, the CDR3 reads TGCGCCAGCAGCCAAGAACCCTACACAGATACGCAGTATTTT. The encoded protein is CASSQEPYTDTQYF.

This chain uses TRBV6-5 with TRBJ1-1; no definite D call. Germline CDR1 MNHEY, CDR2 SVGAGI. There are 15 residues in the CDR3. V lost 6 bases to trimming and J lost 6 bases, with 20 bases between them. Here the CDR3 DNA reads TGTGCCAGCAGCCCTCGGCGTATAAAACGGTCTGAAGCTTTCTTT. This gives the protein CASSPRRIKRSEAFF.

The chain uses TRBV11-2 and TRBJ1-4; D remains unclear. The CDR3 covers 15 residues. Between the trimmed V and J ends, which lost 5 bases and 3 bases, there was a span of 13 bases. Per germline, CDR1 SGHAT and CDR2 FQNNGV. The CDR3 region is CASSRTGTPNEKLFF. CDR3 in DNA: TGTGCCAGCAGCCGGACCGGAACCCCTAATGAAAAACTGTTTTTT.

This clone was recorded a few times. The V and J genes are TRBV5-6 and TRBJ2-2; TRBD2 aligns across 12 bases. V shed 2 bases and J 3 bases; nucleotides not matched to a gene: 5. Germline V lookup: CDR1 SGHDT, CDR2 YYEEEE. The CDR3 covers 17 residues. The CDR3: CASSLTSGGTYTGELFF. Here the CDR3 DNA reads TGTGCCAGCAGCTTAACTAGCGGGGGGACCTACACCGGGGAGCTGTTTTTT.

The V and J genes are TRBV9 and TRBJ2-3; 8 bases are shared with TRBD1. V dropped 3 bases and J dropped 6; count of bases not matched to a gene: 6. The CDR3 has 14 amino acids. Germline CDR1 is SGDLS and CDR2 is YYNGEE. CDR3 region: CASSGRGQWDTQYF. CDR3 nucleotide sequence: TGTGCCAGCAGCGGCAGGGGGCAGTGGGATACGCAGTATTTT.

The rearrangement joins TRBV5-4 to TRBJ1-1; 9 bases are shared with TRBD1. This CDR3 spans 16 amino acids. Germline CDR1 reads SGHNT; CDR2 reads YYREEE (reference sequence). The trim removed 0 bases at V and 3 bases at J, leaving 6 bases unmatched. CDR3 nucleotides: TGTGCCAGCAGCTTGGGAGAGGACAGGGGTGACACTGAAGCTTTCTTT. It is translated as CASSLGEDRGDTEAFF.

This clone showed up just a few times. The rearrangement joins TRBV27 to TRBJ1-2; 12 bases align to TRBD1. CDR1 MNHEY and CDR2 SMNVEV come from the germline V gene (reference sequence). J lost 5 bases, V lost 6 bases, and 13 bases had no gene match. The CDR3 contains 17 residues. The CDR3 DNA reads TGTGCCAGCAGGAGATCCGTGGGACAGGGGGCAGGGTATGGCTACACCTTC. This sequence encodes CASRRSVGQGAGYGYTF.

CDR3 sequence: CASSQLTGAGNTIYF. CDR3 DNA: TGTGCCAGCAGCCAGCTCACAGGGGCTGGAAACACCATATATTTT. The genes are TRBV5-4 and TRBJ1-3; 7 bases align to TRBD1. The V gene's germline CDR1 is SGHNT and CDR2 YYREEE (reference sequence). After removal of 4 bases from V and 2 bases from J, the junction contained 6 bases not matched to a gene. This CDR3 comprises 15 residues.

The V and J genes are TRBV7-2 and TRBJ2-7; TRBD1 matches at 9 bases. Unmatched junction bases numbered 11, after V lost 5 bases and J lost 6 bases. The CDR3 loop spans 15 amino acids. The germline gives CDR1 SGHTA, CDR2 FQGNSA. CDR3 sequence reads: CASSPPGQGKGEQYF. The CDR3 coding sequence is TGTGCCAGCAGCCCGCCGGGACAGGGAAAGGGCGAGCAGTACTTC.

V and J are TRBV7-2 and TRBJ1-6; 9 positions match TRBD1. After removal of 5 bases from V and 7 bases from J, the junction contained 9 bases not matched to a gene. This CDR3 is built from 16 residues. Germline V gene sequence: CDR1 SGHTA, CDR2 FQGNSA. The CDR3 spells CASSPSTGGGNSPLHF. The CDR3, as DNA: TGTGCCAGCAGCCCATCAACAGGGGGCGGCAATTCACCCCTCCACTTT.

This clone was seen just once. Additional DNA sequences in this sample encode the identical CDR3. The chain has TRBV10-3 and TRBJ1-3, with D unclear. V lost 6 bases and J 0 bases, leaving 6 bases between the germline ends. Germline CDR1 is ENHRY and CDR2 is SYGVKD. This CDR3 contains 13 residues. CDR3 DNA: TGTGCCATCAGGGCAGTCTCTGGAAACACCATATATTTT. Translated, it gives CAIRAVSGNTIYF.

The DNA for the CDR3 is TGTGCCACCGGTGTAGAGGCGGATACGCAGTATTTT. Protein: CATGVEADTQYF. The V and J genes are TRBV6-1 and TRBJ2-3; D unresolved. Germline lookup yields CDR1 MNHNS and CDR2 SASEGT. The CDR3 covers 12 residues. V was pared by 10 bases and J by 6 bases, with 14 bases between.